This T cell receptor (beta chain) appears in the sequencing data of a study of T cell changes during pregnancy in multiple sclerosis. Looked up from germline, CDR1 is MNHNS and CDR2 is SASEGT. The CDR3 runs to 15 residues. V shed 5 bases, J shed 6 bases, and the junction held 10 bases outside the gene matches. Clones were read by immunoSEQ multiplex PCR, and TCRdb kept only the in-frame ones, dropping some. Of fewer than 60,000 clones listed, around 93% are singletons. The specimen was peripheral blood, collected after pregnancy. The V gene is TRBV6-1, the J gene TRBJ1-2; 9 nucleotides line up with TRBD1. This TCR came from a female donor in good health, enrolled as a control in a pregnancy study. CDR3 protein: CASSPPGQGRDGYTF. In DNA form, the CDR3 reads TGTGCCAGCAGTCCTCCGGGACAGGGTAGAGATGGCTACACCTTC.